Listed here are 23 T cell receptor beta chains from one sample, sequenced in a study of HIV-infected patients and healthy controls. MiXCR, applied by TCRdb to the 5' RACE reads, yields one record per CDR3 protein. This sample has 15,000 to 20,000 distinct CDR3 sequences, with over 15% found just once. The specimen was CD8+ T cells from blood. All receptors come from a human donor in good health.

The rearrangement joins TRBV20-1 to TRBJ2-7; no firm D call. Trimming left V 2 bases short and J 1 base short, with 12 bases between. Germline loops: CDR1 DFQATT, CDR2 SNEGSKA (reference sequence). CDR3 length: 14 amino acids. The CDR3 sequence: CSARPLVTSYEQYF. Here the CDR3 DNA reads TGCAGTGCTAGACCCTTAGTAACTTCCTACGAGCAGTACTTC.

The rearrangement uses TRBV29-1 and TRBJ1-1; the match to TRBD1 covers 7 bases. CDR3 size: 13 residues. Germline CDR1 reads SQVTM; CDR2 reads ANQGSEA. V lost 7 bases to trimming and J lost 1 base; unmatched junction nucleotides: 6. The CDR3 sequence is CSARQGANTEAFF. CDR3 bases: TGCAGCGCCAGACAGGGAGCGAACACTGAAGCTTTCTTT.

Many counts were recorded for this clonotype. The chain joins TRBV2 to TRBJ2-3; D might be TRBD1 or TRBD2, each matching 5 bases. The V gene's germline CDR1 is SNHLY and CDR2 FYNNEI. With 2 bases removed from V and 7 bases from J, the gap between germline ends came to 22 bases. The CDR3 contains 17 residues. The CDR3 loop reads CASSESGTPKKENTQYF. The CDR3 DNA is TGTGCCAGCAGTGAAAGTGGGACCCCGAAAAAGGAAAATACGCAGTATTTT.

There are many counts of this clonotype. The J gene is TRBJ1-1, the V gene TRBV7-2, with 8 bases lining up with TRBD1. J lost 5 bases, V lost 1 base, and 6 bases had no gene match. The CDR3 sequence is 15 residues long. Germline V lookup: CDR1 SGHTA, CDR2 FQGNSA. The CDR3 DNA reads TGTGCCAGCAGCTTAGAGCAGGGGGCGAATACTGAAGCTTTCTTT. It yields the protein CASSLEQGANTEAFF. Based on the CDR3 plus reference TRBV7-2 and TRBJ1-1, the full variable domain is GAGVSQSPSNKVTEKGKDVELRCDPISGHTALYWYRQSLGQGLEFLIYFQGNSAPDKSGLPSDRFSAERTGGSVSTLTIQRTQQEDSAVYLCASSLEQGANTEAFFGQGTRLTVV.

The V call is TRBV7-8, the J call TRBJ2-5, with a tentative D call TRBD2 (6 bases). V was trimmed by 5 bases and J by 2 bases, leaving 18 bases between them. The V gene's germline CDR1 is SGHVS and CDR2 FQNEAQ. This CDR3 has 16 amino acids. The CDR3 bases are TGTGCCAGCAGCCCCGGTAGGGGACTGCCTCAAGAGACCCAGTACTTC. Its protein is CASSPGRGLPQETQYF.

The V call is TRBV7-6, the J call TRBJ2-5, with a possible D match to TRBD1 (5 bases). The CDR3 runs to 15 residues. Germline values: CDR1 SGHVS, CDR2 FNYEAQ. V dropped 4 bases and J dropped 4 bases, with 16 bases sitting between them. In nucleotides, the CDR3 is TGTGCCAGCAGCTCCTCCGTAGGGGTCGGAGAGACCCAGTACTTC. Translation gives CASSSSVGVGETQYF.

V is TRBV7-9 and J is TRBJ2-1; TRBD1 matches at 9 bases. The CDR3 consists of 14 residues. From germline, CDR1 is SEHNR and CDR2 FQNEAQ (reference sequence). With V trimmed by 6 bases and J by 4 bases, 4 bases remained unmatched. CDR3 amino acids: CASSGTGLYNEQFF. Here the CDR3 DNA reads TGTGCCAGCAGTGGGACAGGGCTGTACAATGAGCAGTTCTTC.

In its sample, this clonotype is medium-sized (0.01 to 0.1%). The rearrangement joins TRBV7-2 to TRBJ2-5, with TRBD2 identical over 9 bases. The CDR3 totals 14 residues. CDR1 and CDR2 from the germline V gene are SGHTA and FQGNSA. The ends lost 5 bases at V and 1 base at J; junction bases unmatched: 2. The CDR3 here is CASSISGGQETQYF. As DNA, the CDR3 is TGTGCCAGCAGCATTAGCGGGGGCCAAGAGACCCAGTACTTC.

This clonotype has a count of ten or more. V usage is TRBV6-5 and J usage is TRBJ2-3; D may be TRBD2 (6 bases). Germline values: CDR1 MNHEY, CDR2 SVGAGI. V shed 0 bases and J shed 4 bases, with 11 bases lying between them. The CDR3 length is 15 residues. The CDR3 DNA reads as TGTGCCAGCAGTTACTCTACGGGGGTACCAGATACGCAGTATTTT. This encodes CASSYSTGVPDTQYF.

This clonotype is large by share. Here the CDR3 DNA reads TGTGCCAGTAGTATTGGGGGAATCTACGAGCAGTACTTC. As protein: CASSIGGIYEQYF. The chain combines TRBV19 with TRBJ2-7; D is perhaps TRBD1 or TRBD2 (5 bases each). The germline V gene encodes CDR1 LNHDA and CDR2 SQIVND (reference sequence). V lost 3 bases and J 3 bases, leaving 9 bases between the germline ends. This CDR3 is built from 13 residues. Based on the CDR3 plus reference TRBV19 and TRBJ2-7, the full variable domain is DGGITQSPKYLFRKEGQNVTLSCEQNLNHDAMYWYRQDPGQGLRLIYYSQIVNDFQKGDIAEGYSVSREKKESFPLTVTSAQKNPTAFYLCASSIGGIYEQYFGPGTRLTVT.

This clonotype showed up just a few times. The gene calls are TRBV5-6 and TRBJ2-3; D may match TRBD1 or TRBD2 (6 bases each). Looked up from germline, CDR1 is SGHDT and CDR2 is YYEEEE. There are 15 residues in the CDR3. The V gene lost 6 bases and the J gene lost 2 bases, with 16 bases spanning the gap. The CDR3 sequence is CASTLAGGLTDTQYF. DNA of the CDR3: TGTGCCAGCACCCTTGCTGGGGGGCTCACAGATACGCAGTATTTT.

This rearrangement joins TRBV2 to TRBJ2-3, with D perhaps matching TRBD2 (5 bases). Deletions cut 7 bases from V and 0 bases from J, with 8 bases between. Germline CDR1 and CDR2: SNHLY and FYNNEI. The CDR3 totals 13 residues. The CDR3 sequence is CASTDSSTDTQYF. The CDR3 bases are TGTGCCAGCACGGACTCTAGCACAGATACGCAGTATTTT.

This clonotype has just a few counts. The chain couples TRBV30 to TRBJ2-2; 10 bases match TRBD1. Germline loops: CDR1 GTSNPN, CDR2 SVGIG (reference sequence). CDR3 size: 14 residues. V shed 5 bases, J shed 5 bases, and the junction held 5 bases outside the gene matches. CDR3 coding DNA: TGTGCCTGGGACGGACAGGGGGTAACCGGGGAGCTGTTTTTT. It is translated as CAWDGQGVTGELFF.

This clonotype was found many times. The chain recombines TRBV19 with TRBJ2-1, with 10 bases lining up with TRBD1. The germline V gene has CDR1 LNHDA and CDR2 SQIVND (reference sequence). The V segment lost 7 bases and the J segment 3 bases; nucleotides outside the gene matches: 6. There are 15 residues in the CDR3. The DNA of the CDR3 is TGTGCCAGTACCGAAGGGACAGGGGTCTACAATGAGCAGTTCTTC. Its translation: CASTEGTGVYNEQFF.

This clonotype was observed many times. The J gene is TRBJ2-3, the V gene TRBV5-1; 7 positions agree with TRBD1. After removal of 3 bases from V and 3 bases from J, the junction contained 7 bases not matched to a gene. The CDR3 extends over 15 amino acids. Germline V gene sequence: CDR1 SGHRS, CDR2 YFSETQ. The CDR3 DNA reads TGCGCCAGCAGCTGGACAGGTCCAAGTACAGATACGCAGTATTTT. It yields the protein CASSWTGPSTDTQYF.

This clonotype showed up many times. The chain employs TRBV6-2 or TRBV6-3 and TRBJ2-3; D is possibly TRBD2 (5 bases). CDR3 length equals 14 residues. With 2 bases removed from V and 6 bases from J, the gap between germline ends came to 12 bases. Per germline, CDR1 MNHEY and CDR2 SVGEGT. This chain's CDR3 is CASSYGGPGDTQYF. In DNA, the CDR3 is TGTGCCAGCAGTTACGGCGGGCCCGGCGATACGCAGTATTTT.

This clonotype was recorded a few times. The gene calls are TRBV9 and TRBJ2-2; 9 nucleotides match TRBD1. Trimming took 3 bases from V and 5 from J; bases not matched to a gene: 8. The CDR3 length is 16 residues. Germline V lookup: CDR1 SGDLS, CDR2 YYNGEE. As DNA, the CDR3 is TGTGCCAGCAGCGCCTCGGGACAGGGCCGAACCGGGGAGCTGTTTTTT. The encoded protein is CASSASGQGRTGELFF. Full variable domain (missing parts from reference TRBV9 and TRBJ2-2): DSGVTQTPKHLITATGQRVTLRCSPRSGDLSVYWYQQSLDQGLQFLIQYYNGEERAKGNILERFSAQQFPDLHSELNLSSLELGDSALYFCASSASGQGRTGELFFGEGSRLTVL.

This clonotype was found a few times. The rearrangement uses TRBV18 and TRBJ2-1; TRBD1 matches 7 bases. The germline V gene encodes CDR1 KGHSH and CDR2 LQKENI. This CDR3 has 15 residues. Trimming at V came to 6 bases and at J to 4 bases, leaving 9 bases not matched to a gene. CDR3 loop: CASSSGTELYNEQFF. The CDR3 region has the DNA TGTGCCAGCTCGTCCGGGACAGAACTATACAATGAGCAGTTCTTC.

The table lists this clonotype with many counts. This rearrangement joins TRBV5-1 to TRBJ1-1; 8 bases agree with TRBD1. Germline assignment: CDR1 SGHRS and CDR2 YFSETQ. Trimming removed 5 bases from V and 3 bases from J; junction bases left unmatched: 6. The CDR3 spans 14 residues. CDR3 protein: CASSRQGLDTEAFF. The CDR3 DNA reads TGCGCCAGCAGTAGACAGGGGTTGGACACTGAAGCTTTCTTT.

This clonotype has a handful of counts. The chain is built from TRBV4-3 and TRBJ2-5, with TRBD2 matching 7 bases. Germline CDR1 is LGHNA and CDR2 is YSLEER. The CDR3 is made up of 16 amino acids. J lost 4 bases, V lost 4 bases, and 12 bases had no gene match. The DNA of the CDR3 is TGCGCCAGCAGCCCAATGGCGGAGGGCGGGGGAGAGACCCAGTACTTC. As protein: CASSPMAEGGGETQYF.

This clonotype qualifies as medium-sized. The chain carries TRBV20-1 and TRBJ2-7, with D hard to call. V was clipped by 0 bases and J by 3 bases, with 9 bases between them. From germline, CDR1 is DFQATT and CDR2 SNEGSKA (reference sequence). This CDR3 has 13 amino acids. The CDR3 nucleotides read TGCAGTGCTAGAGAGAGCGCAGACTACGAGCAGTACTTC. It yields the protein CSARESADYEQYF.

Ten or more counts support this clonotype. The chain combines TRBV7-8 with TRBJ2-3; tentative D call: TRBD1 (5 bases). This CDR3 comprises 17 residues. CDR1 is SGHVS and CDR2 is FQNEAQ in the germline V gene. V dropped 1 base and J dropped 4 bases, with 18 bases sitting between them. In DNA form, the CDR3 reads TGTGCCAGCAGCTTAGAAAGGGTTGGGGCCGGCGCAGATACGCAGTATTTT. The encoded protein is CASSLERVGAGADTQYF.

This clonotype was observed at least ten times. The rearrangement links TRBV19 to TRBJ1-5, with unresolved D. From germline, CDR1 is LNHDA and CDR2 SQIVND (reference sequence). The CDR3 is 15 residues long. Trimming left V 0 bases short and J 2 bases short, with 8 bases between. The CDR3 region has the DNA TGTGCCAGTAGTATAGATCAGTTGGGCAATCAGCCCCAGCATTTT. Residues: CASSIDQLGNQPQHF.